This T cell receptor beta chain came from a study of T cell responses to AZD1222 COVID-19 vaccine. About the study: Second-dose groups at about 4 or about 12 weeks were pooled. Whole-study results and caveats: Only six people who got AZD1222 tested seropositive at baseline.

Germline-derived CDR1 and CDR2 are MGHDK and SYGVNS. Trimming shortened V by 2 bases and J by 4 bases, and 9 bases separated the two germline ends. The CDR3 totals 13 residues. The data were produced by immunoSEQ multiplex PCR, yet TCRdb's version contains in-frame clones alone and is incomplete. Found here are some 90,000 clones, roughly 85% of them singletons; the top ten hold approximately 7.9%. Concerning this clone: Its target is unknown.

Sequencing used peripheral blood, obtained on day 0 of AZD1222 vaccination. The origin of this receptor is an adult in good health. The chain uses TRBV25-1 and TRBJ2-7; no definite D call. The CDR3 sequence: CASSEGREYEQYF. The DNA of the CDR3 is TGTGCCAGCAGTGAAGGTAGGGAATACGAGCAGTACTTC.